These T cell receptor beta chains were read from a single sample in a study of T cells in Graves' hyperthyroidism and ophthalmopathy. TCRdb processed the multiplex PCR reads anew with MiXCR; each CDR3 protein has one entry. The sample records approximately 210,000 distinct CDR3 sequences, roughly a sixth being singletons. Sequenced input: blood. These TCRs come from a man aged 50 or older with Graves' hyperthyroidism. Each CDR3 is given with its conserved first and last residue. Each record gives: D gene, V gene, CDR3 protein. A D gene is named only where the DNA matches it firmly.

D gene: TRBD2; V gene: TRBV7-6; CDR3 protein: CASRVGLAGPTRGYEQYF
D gene: NA; V gene: TRBV6-1; CDR3 protein: CASRNANNEQFF
D gene: NA; V gene: TRBV20-1; CDR3 protein: CSARVLNNEQFF
D gene: TRBD1; V gene: TRBV11-2; CDR3 protein: CASSAYRGRGNEQFF
D gene: TRBD2; V gene: TRBV11-2; CDR3 protein: CASSFSSGDYNEQFF
D gene: TRBD2; V gene: TRBV27; CDR3 protein: CASSAVAGGREQYF
D gene: TRBD2; V gene: TRBV7-9; CDR3 protein: CASSLGLVSYNEQFF
D gene: NA; V gene: TRBV7-9; CDR3 protein: CASSPRGNGANVLTF
D gene: TRBD1; V gene: TRBV11-3; CDR3 protein: CASSSTFWDRDTTNEKLFF
D gene: TRBD1; V gene: TRBV28; CDR3 protein: CASSLWRTGGNQPQHF
D gene: NA; V gene: TRBV10-3; CDR3 protein: CAIKLAVSYNEQFF
D gene: NA; V gene: TRBV7-6; CDR3 protein: CASSVGLEQYF
D gene: TRBD2; V gene: TRBV30; CDR3 protein: CAWGTSGTYNEQFF
D gene: NA; V gene: TRBV7-3; CDR3 protein: CASKQDRNTGELFF
D gene: NA; V gene: TRBV5-8; CDR3 protein: CASSLLGSQETQYF
D gene: TRBD2; V gene: TRBV9; CDR3 protein: CASSVTSGRDTDTQYF
D gene: NA; V gene: TRBV11-2; CDR3 protein: CASSLDGSTVEQYF
D gene: TRBD2; V gene: TRBV5-1; CDR3 protein: CASSHLRGGGQETQYF
D gene: TRBD1; V gene: TRBV5-1; CDR3 protein: CASRGDRLTDTQYF